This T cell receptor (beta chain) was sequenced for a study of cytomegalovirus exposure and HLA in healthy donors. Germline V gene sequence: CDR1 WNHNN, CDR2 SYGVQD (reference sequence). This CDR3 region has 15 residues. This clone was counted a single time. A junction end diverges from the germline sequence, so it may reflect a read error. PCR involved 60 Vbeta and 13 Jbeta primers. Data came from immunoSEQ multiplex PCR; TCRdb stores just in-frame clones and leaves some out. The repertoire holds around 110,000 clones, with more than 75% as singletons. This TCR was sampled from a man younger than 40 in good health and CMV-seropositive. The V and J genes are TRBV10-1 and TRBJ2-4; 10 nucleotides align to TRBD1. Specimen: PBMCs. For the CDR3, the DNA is TGCGCCAGCAGCCCCGACAGGGGGCATGGAAACAGTCAGTACTTC. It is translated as CASSPDRGHGNSQYF.